The clone carrying this TCR beta chain was seen repeatedly, ten times or more. What it recognizes is unknown. One end of the junction fails to match germline, which may point to a read error. The data stem from a study of response to subunit inactivated influenza vaccine. Study outcomes and limitations: Every seasonal influenza vaccination brings in few new T cells, the authors suggested.

MiXCR was run by TCRdb on the RT-PCR reads, yielding one entry per CDR3 protein. The sample consists of 540,000 or so distinct CDR3 sequences, 10% to 15% of them appearing once. The CDR3 contains 14 residues. Germline V gene sequence: CDR1 DFQATT, CDR2 SNEGSKA (reference sequence). Sequencing was performed on PBMCs from blood, taken roughly 47 days after vaccination. The clonotype originates from a man aged 50 to 60 who received an inactivated influenza vaccine. The chain carries TRBV20-1 and TRBJ2-7; 9 nucleotides line up with TRBD2. The CDR3 DNA is TGCAGTGTTAGACGGCGGGAGGGCCTTCCCGAGCAGTACTTC. As protein: CSVRRREGLPEQYF.